This TCR beta chain was documented in a study of control samples from healthy donors and cancer patients. Measured with immunoSEQ multiplex PCR; TCRdb has only the in-frame clones, and not every one. Here the sample spans around 100,000 clones, about 88% being singletons. This clonotype originated in a woman aged 70-85 years in good health. Material for sequencing was blood.

The CDR3 region has the DNA TGTGCCAGCAGCGTAGCAGACAGGAACATCTATGGCTACACCTTC. Its translation: CASSVADRNIYGYTF. This rearrangement joins TRBV9 to TRBJ1-2; possibly TRBD1 for D (6 bases). This CDR3 is built from 15 residues. Trimming took off 0 bases at V and 4 bases at J, with 13 bases between the two ends. Germline V gene data show CDR1 as SGDLS and CDR2 as YYNGEE.